This record covers a single T cell receptor (beta chain). Its antigen is still unknown. Base quality data are lacking; no much larger clone is found one base away. The sample is drawn from a study of CD8 T cells in Susac syndrome (dated by TCRdb to between 2018 and 2021). General notes on the study: Whether CD8+ T cell activation and differentiation in Susac syndrome was antigen driven was tested using repertoire sequencing.

RNA was extracted with the RNeasy kit and about 0.45 to 1 ug was reverse transcribed using random hexamers. TCR beta CDR3 regions were amplified with the immunoSEQ multiplex PCR assay covering 54 Vbeta and 13 Jbeta segments. PCR amplification bias was corrected using a synthetic template baseline for primer optimization and computational correction. The study's processing was this. Only productive sequences were kept, with reads annotated to V, D and J genes according to IMGT and analyzed in immunoSEQ Analyzer. To calculate clonality, Shannon entropy was normalized by log2 of the number of productive unique sequences and then subtracted from one. For each patient and control, public and private clones were evaluated within the 100 most prevalent clones. A clone was defined as Susac-specific if it was absent from the healthy and MS cohorts, from over 1,000 published viral clones and from other ImmuneACCESS disease sequences. The public reads were run again by TCRdb, first through fastp at Q25 and then through MiXCR, and only productive beta chains were kept. Each entry is one CDR3 protein sequence, shown with its most common DNA and genes. These V and J calls originate from TCRdb's pipeline instead of the authors' own analysis. Across this sample there are 200,000 to 250,000 distinct CDR3 sequences, with about 95% seen only once. The ten largest clones capture roughly 0.1% of the sample.

Peripheral blood CD8+ and CD4+ T cells from healthy donors, Susac syndrome patients and multiple sclerosis patients were profiled by high-throughput TCR beta sequencing. Treatment-naive patients with stable or active relapsing-remitting disease fulfilling revised McDonald criteria were used as multiple sclerosis controls. Bulk CD8+ and CD4+ T cells were purified magnetically by negative isolation, whereas CD8+ TEMRA cells were enriched by FACS. Blood was collected in EDTA tubes and processed within 24 hours, with PBMCs isolated through density gradient centrifugation. PBMCs intended for TCR sequencing were frozen in liquid nitrogen and were later thawed in a 37 degrees C water bath. A purity of at least 90% was achieved for sorted or isolated CD4+, CD8+ and CD8+ TEMRA cells. Summary of the overall study and its limitations: The study acknowledged that relatively few individuals were included in the TCR sequencing and HLA analysis.

The sequenced sample was CD4+ T cells from PBMCs. The clonotype originates from a human donor with multiple sclerosis.

Here the CDR3 is given as CASSLALAGRTDTQYF. The nucleotide sequence is TGTGCCAGCAGCTTAGCACTAGCGGGACGCACAGATACGCAGTATTTT. This chain is built from TRBV11-2 and TRBJ2-3; the junction holds 10 bases that match TRBD2. After removal of 1 base from V and 1 base from J, the junction retains 2 bases not matched to a gene. Its CDR3 holds 16 amino acids, cysteine through phenylalanine. Left in the record is the CDR3 DNA by itself, 48 bases read in frame from the first base. CDR1 and CDR2, per the germline V gene, are SGHAT and FQNNGV. Joined to the reference TRBV11-2 and TRBJ2-3 proteins, this CDR3 gives the full variable domain: EAGVAQSPRYKIIEKRQSVAFWCNPISGHATLYWYQQILGQGPKLLIQFQNNGVVDDSQLPKDRFSAERLKGVDSTLKIQPAKLEDSAVYLCASSLALAGRTDTQYFGPGTRLTVL.